Each of the 29 T cell receptor beta chains below was sequenced from the same sample in a study of radiation and T cells in renal cell carcinoma. The protocol was immunoSEQ multiplex PCR, while the TCRdb copy is restricted to in-frame clones and leaves out a portion. The sample has about 130,000 clones; roughly 77% are singletons. Regarding time point: blood 2 weeks post-SBRT. Treatment here: 15 Gy SBRT to primary tumor, nephrectomy 4 weeks later. This specimen consisted of blood, obtained from a patient whose treatment included radiotherapy and nephrectomy. These receptors were obtained from a woman aged 55-75 years with renal cell carcinoma.

Turning to this clone: A single base is all that separates this from a far larger clone, so a read error is likely. This CDR3 is also generated by other DNA sequences in the sample. The chain recombines TRBV5-1 with TRBJ2-7; 15 bases match TRBD2. Per germline, CDR1 SGHRS and CDR2 YFSETQ. The CDR3 spans 15 residues. Trimming removed 3 bases from V and 4 bases from J; junction bases left unmatched: 2. DNA of the CDR3: TGCGCCAGCAGCTCGGGACTAGCGGGGGGTTACGAGCAGTACTTC. Translation gives CASSSGLAGGYEQYF.

The chain uses TRBV5-4 and TRBJ1-3; weak D call: TRBD1 (6 bases). The CDR3 is 14 amino acids. The germline V and J ends were trimmed by 5 bases and 3 bases, with 12 bases remaining between them. Germline-derived CDR1 and CDR2 are SGHNT and YYREEE (reference sequence). CDR3 region: CASSLQGSGNTIYF. The DNA for the CDR3 is TGTGCCAGCAGTTTACAGGGTAGTGGAAACACCATATATTTT.

CDR3 residues: CASSRERGGTLVLNEQFF. CDR3 DNA: TGCGCCAGCAGCCGTGAGCGGGGGGGCACCCTTGTCCTAAATGAGCAGTTCTTC. V gene TRBV5-1 combines with J gene TRBJ2-1; 10 bases map to TRBD2. The CDR3 runs to 18 residues. Germline V CDR1 and CDR2: SGHRS, YFSETQ. V gave up 4 bases and J gave up 7 bases; unmatched junction bases: 17.

The chain joins TRBV9 to TRBJ2-2; 12 bases are a match to TRBD2. The CDR3 has 18 residues. Germline V gene sequence: CDR1 SGDLS, CDR2 YYNGEE. V lost 3 bases and J lost 1; bases outside the gene matches: 7. The CDR3 loop reads CASSGRTSGTRNTGELFF. In DNA, the CDR3 is TGTGCCAGCAGCGGACGGACTAGCGGGACCCGGAACACCGGGGAGCTGTTTTTT. Full variable domain (outside the CDR3, taken from reference TRBV9 and TRBJ2-2): DSGVTQTPKHLITATGQRVTLRCSPRSGDLSVYWYQQSLDQGLQFLIQYYNGEERAKGNILERFSAQQFPDLHSELNLSSLELGDSALYFCASSGRTSGTRNTGELFFGEGSRLTVL.

The V and J genes are TRBV5-1 and TRBJ2-2; 11 bases match TRBD1. After removal of 5 bases from V and 7 bases from J, the junction contained 4 bases not matched to a gene. CDR1 SGHRS and CDR2 YFSETQ come from the germline V gene. The CDR3 has 14 amino acids. For the CDR3, the DNA is TGCGCCAGCAGTCCGGACAGGGGGCGCGGGGAGCTGTTTTTT. Amino acid sequence: CASSPDRGRGELFF.

J is TRBJ2-1 and V is TRBV10-3; TRBD1 aligns across 7 bases. The V gene's germline CDR1 is ENHRY and CDR2 SYGVKD. This CDR3 has 16 amino acids. Trimming cost V 7 bases and J 1 base; bases outside gene matches: 10. The CDR3, as DNA: TGTGCCATCACCCGACAGGGAGAAGTGTCCTACAATGAGCAGTTCTTC. Its translation is CAITRQGEVSYNEQFF.

This clone was detected once. The V call is TRBV11-3, the J call TRBJ2-7; D unclear. Germline CDR1 and CDR2: SGHNT and YENEEA. Between the trimmed V and J ends, which lost 3 bases and 6 bases, there was a span of 9 bases. This CDR3 region has 12 residues. The CDR3 nucleotides read TGTGCCAGCAGCTTGGTTAACAGCGAGCAGTACTTC. The encoded protein is CASSLVNSEQYF. Variable domain in full (rest from reference TRBV11-3 and TRBJ2-7): EAGVVQSPRYKIIEKKQPVAFWCNPISGHNTLYWYLQNLGQGPELLIRYENEEAVDDSQLPKDRFSAERLKGVDSTLKIQPAELGDSAVYLCASSLVNSEQYFGPGTRLTVT.

CDR3 in DNA: TGTGCCAGTAGTATAGATCGGGGAACAGATACGCAGTATTTT. Translation: CASSIDRGTDTQYF. The chain recombines TRBV19 with TRBJ2-3; TRBD2 is a possible D gene (5 bases). The germline V and J ends were trimmed by 0 bases and 3 bases, with 7 bases remaining between them. The CDR3 covers 14 residues. CDR1 is LNHDA and CDR2 is SQIVND in the germline V gene (reference sequence).

This sequence joins TRBV7-3 and TRBJ2-7; no clear D gene. This CDR3 region has 14 residues. Per the germline V gene, CDR1 is SGHTA and CDR2 is FQGTGA. V lost 1 base, J lost 2 bases, and 9 bases lay in between. CDR3 in amino acids: CASSLIGGAYEQYF. CDR3 coding DNA: TGTGCCAGCAGCTTAATTGGCGGAGCCTACGAGCAGTACTTC.

This clone was detected only a few times. This chain joins TRBV2 and TRBJ1-1, with a possible D match to TRBD1 (5 bases). Trimming cost V 10 bases and J 6 bases, with 15 bases left between them. The CDR3 totals 12 residues. Germline CDR1 is SNHLY and CDR2 is FYNNEI. CDR3 sequence (DNA): TGTGCCACCGGGACCGCGAAGGCTGAAGCTTTCTTT. It is translated as CATGTAKAEAFF.

V usage is TRBV6-6 and J usage is TRBJ1-5; 8 bases align to TRBD1. Trimming at V came to 6 bases and at J to 7 bases, leaving 8 bases not matched to a gene. Germline-derived CDR1 and CDR2 are MNHNY and SVGAGI (reference sequence). This CDR3 has 14 amino acids. CDR3 sequence reads: CASSTRGHGQPQHF. Here the CDR3 DNA reads TGTGCCAGCAGCACCAGGGGGCATGGCCAGCCCCAGCATTTT.

The V call is TRBV30, the J call TRBJ1-1; no firm D call. Germline-derived CDR1 and CDR2 are GTSNPN and SVGIG (reference sequence). This CDR3 contains 13 residues. V lost 4 bases to trimming and J lost 3 bases, with 12 bases between them. CDR3 in DNA: TGTGCCTGGACCAATTCTGGAGACACTGAAGCTTTCTTT. Its translation: CAWTNSGDTEAFF.

The chain has TRBV19 and TRBJ2-2, with D perhaps matching TRBD2 (6 bases). CDR3 size: 13 residues. V lost 3 bases, J lost 7 bases, and 9 bases lay in between. The germline V gene has CDR1 LNHDA and CDR2 SQIVND (reference sequence). The CDR3 region is CASSIGGIGELFF. The CDR3 region has the DNA TGTGCCAGTAGTATCGGGGGTATCGGGGAGCTGTTTTTT. Looking up the rest from reference TRBV19 and TRBJ2-2 gives the full variable domain: DGGITQSPKYLFRKEGQNVTLSCEQNLNHDAMYWYRQDPGQGLRLIYYSQIVNDFQKGDIAEGYSVSREKKESFPLTVTSAQKNPTAFYLCASSIGGIGELFFGEGSRLTVL.

The table lists this clone with a few counts. The gene calls are TRBV4-2 and TRBJ2-7; 10 positions agree with TRBD2. The CDR3 consists of 17 residues. CDR1 is LGHNA and CDR2 is YNFKEQ in the germline V gene. V lost 3 bases to trimming and J lost 4 bases; unmatched junction nucleotides: 12. The CDR3 nucleotides are TGTGCCAGCAGCCACCAGCCACTGACTAGCGGGCTGTACGAGCAGTACTTC. This sequence encodes CASSHQPLTSGLYEQYF.

CDR3 sequence reads: CASSFGGQGINEQYF. CDR3 sequence (DNA): TGTGCCAGCAGTTTCGGGGGGCAGGGGATCAACGAGCAGTACTTC. This chain uses TRBV6-5 with TRBJ2-7, with TRBD2 as a possible D gene (7 bases). V was shortened by 4 bases and J by 5 bases, with 18 bases between the two germline ends. Germline assignment: CDR1 MNHEY and CDR2 SVGAGI. The length of the CDR3 is 15 residues.

This sequence joins TRBV10-3 and TRBJ2-3; 12 nucleotides agree with TRBD1. J gave up 1 base and V 11 bases, and 4 bases lay outside the gene matches. CDR1 and CDR2 (germline): ENHRY, SYGVKD. This CDR3 has 14 residues. CDR3 bases: TGTGCCTCGGGACAGGGGGCCGGCACAGATACGCAGTATTTT. Translating gives CASGQGAGTDTQYF.

The chain recombines TRBV28 with TRBJ2-7; 8 nucleotides agree with TRBD2. The V gene's germline CDR1 is MDHEN and CDR2 SYDVKM. The CDR3 runs 16 residues. The V gene end was trimmed by 4 bases and the J gene end by 2 bases; junction bases not matched to a gene: 10. This chain's CDR3 is CASSSPEWRGAYEQYF. The CDR3, as DNA: TGTGCCAGCAGTTCCCCTGAGTGGCGGGGGGCCTACGAGCAGTACTTC.

This chain connects TRBV4-1 to TRBJ1-2; D not certain. This CDR3 spans 17 amino acids. Per germline, CDR1 MGHRA and CDR2 YSYEKL. V gave up 0 bases and J gave up 5 bases, with 19 bases separating them. The CDR3 is CASSQDAHETRRYGYTF. DNA for the CDR3: TGCGCCAGCAGCCAAGACGCCCACGAGACCCGCCGGTATGGCTACACCTTC.

The CDR3 sequence: CASSGKTLGFFTDTQYF. CDR3 sequence (DNA): TGTGCCAGCAGCGGTAAAACACTAGGATTTTTCACAGATACGCAGTATTTT. The chain recombines TRBV9 with TRBJ2-3; D may be TRBD2 (5 bases). Germline-derived CDR1 and CDR2 are SGDLS and YYNGEE. V was shortened by 3 bases and J by 2 bases, with 19 bases between the two germline ends. This CDR3 has 17 residues.

A note on this clone: Other DNA sequences from this sample encode an identical CDR3 as well. The chain has TRBV6-1 and TRBJ2-7, with D perhaps matching TRBD2 (6 bases). Trimming stripped 1 base from V and 12 bases from J, with 13 bases between. The germline V gene has CDR1 MNHNS and CDR2 SASEGT. The CDR3 is 12 residues long. The CDR3: CASSEEEGGPYF. CDR3 bases: TGTGCCAGCAGTGAAGAAGAGGGAGGCCCGTACTTC.

The chain links TRBV6-5 to TRBJ1-2; 9 nucleotides match TRBD1. CDR3 size: 16 residues. Germline V gene sequence: CDR1 MNHEY, CDR2 SVGAGI. After removal of 2 bases from V and 2 bases from J, the junction contained 6 bases not matched to a gene. CDR3 coding DNA: TGTGCCAGCAGTTACACGGCGACAGGGGGGAACTATGGCTACACCTTC. Its translation is CASSYTATGGNYGYTF.

V usage is TRBV2 and J usage is TRBJ1-5; 7 bases are a match to TRBD1. The CDR3 runs 15 residues. Trimming took 3 bases from V and 5 from J; bases not matched to a gene: 7. CDR1 and CDR2 (germline): SNHLY, FYNNEI. CDR3 sequence reads: CASSERGRQDQPQHF. The CDR3 nucleotides are TGTGCCAGCAGTGAGAGGGGGCGCCAAGATCAGCCCCAGCATTTT.

The V and J genes are TRBV5-6 and TRBJ1-4; perhaps TRBD1 as D (6 bases). Germline loops: CDR1 SGHDT, CDR2 YYEEEE. The length of the CDR3 is 17 residues. Trimming stripped 0 bases from V and 4 bases from J, with 16 bases between. CDR3 sequence reads: CASSLEQGVESNEKLFF. In DNA form, the CDR3 reads TGTGCCAGCAGCTTGGAACAGGGAGTCGAGAGTAATGAAAAACTGTTTTTT.

This clone was observed once. The chain joins TRBV19 to TRBJ1-1, with 7 nucleotides matching TRBD1. Germline CDR1 reads LNHDA; CDR2 reads SQIVND (reference sequence). Trimming at V came to 4 bases and at J to 1 base, leaving 6 bases not matched to a gene. The CDR3 totals 15 residues. The CDR3 DNA reads TGTGCCAGTAGTACTCAAGGGGGCGCGAACACTGAAGCTTTCTTT. Its protein product is CASSTQGGANTEAFF.

The rearrangement joins TRBV6-4 to TRBJ2-3; D is possibly TRBD1 (6 bases). Per germline, CDR1 MRHNA and CDR2 SNTAGT. The CDR3 spans 14 residues. Trimming removed 2 bases at V and 2 bases at J, with 8 bases between. Written as DNA, the CDR3 is TGTGCCAGCAGTGACGGGGACACCACAGATACGCAGTATTTT. This gives the protein CASSDGDTTDTQYF.

The chain recombines TRBV15 with TRBJ2-7; 8 nucleotides match TRBD1. V lost 5 bases to trimming and J lost 3 bases; unmatched junction nucleotides: 18. In germline, CDR1 is LNHNV, CDR2 YYDKDF (reference sequence). The CDR3 has 18 amino acids. CDR3 protein: CATSLGGVKTGDFYEQYF. Here the CDR3 DNA reads TGTGCCACCAGCCTAGGGGGAGTTAAGACAGGGGATTTCTACGAGCAGTACTTC.

The genes are TRBV19 and TRBJ2-7, with D tentatively TRBD1 (6 bases). CDR1 LNHDA and CDR2 SQIVND come from the germline V gene (reference sequence). The germline V and J ends were trimmed by 4 bases and 4 bases, with 17 bases remaining between them. The CDR3 runs 15 residues. In DNA, the CDR3 is TGTGCCAGTAGTACGTCTGCGACAGGACAATACGAGCAGTACTTC. Amino acids: CASSTSATGQYEQYF.

The chain links TRBV7-8 to TRBJ2-3; TRBD2 aligns across 9 bases. Germline values: CDR1 SGHVS, CDR2 FQNEAQ. The CDR3 totals 17 residues. V was clipped by 5 bases and J by 4 bases; unmatched bases: 13. This CDR3 is CASSPWGAGGVPDTQYF. DNA of the CDR3: TGTGCCAGCAGCCCCTGGGGCGCGGGAGGGGTCCCAGATACGCAGTATTTT.

CDR3 protein: CASSFLRTNEKLFF. The CDR3 region has the DNA TGTGCCAGCAGCTTTCTTCGCACTAATGAAAAACTGTTTTTT. The rearrangement links TRBV7-2 to TRBJ1-4; D gene unclear. The CDR3 covers 14 residues. Germline CDR1 is SGHTA and CDR2 is FQGNSA. The V end lost 3 bases, the J end lost 2 bases, and 7 bases lay between the germline ends.